This T cell receptor beta chain was found in a study of cytomegalovirus exposure and HLA in healthy donors. Study results and limitations: The study assumed roughly uniform donor sequencing depth for presence/absence analyses. Most sequenced TCRs were rare (though some public TCRs occurred in many donors). Cytomegalovirus-associated TCR beta chains were listed, numbering roughly 150.

A multiplex PCR was run with 60 Vbeta primers and 13 Jbeta primers. Sequencing was performed with immunoSEQ multiplex PCR; in TCRdb, only in-frame clones are kept and a portion is missing. The sample lists approximately 150,000 clones; about three quarters were seen once. The V gene's germline CDR1 is SQVTM and CDR2 ANQGSEA. This CDR3 region has 15 residues. The V and J ends lost 4 bases and 0 bases respectively, with 13 bases between them. This clone turned up a few times. Its antigen is unidentified. All the people who gave samples were healthy bone marrow donors. This clonotype was obtained from a man aged 40-50 years in good health and CMV-seronegative. The rearrangement uses TRBV29-1 and TRBJ1-3; tentatively, D is TRBD1 (5 bases). Sequencing input: PBMCs. The CDR3 here is CSVVGGAPSGNTIYF. The CDR3 DNA reads TGCAGCGTTGTGGGGGGAGCCCCCTCTGGAAACACCATATATTTT.